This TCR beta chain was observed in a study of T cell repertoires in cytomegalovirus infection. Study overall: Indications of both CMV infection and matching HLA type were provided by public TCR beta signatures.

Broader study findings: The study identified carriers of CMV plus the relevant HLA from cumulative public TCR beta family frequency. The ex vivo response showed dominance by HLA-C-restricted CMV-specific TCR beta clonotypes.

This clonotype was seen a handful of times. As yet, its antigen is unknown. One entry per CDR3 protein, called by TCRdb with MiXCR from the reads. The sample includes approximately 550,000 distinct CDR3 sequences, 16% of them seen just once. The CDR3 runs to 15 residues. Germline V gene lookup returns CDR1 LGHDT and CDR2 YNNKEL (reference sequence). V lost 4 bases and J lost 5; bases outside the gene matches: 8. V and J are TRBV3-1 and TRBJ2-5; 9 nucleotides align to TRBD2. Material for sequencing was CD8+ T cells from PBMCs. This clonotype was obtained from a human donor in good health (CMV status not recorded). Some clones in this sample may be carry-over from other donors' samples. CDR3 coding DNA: TGTGCCAGCAGCCGCCCTAGCGGGATGGAGGAGACCCAGTACTTC. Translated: CASSRPSGMEETQYF.